This T cell receptor (beta chain) was recorded in a study of CXCR3-negative and CXCR3-positive naive CD8 T cells. Points from the study as a whole: Higher TRB CDR3 hydrophobicity marked CXCR3-positive naive cells relative to CXCR3-negative naive cells. Each naive subset displayed comparably high diversity, whereas memory CD8+ cells displayed much lower diversity.

Sorts that each held 280,000 or so cells were run in triplicate for every CD8+ T cell subset. A note on this clonotype: Its antigen is currently unknown.

This CDR3 has 19 amino acids. Per the germline V gene, CDR1 is SGHTA and CDR2 is FQGTGA. The method, 5' RACE with UMI labels, was used to prepare the TRB cDNA libraries. For each CDR3 protein, TCRdb gives one entry from its re-call of the 5' RACE reads, without DNA. Its listing shows 95,000 to 100,000 distinct CDR3 sequences. The V call is TRBV7-3, the J call TRBJ2-5; TCRdb returns TRBD2, unconfirmable since there is no DNA. This receptor was obtained from a human donor in good health. Some clones in this sample may be carry-over from other donors' samples. The material sequenced was naive CXCR3+ CD8+ T cells from blood. Subset reported: CD45RO-CCR7+CD27+CD95- naive CD8+ T cells expressing CXCR3 (TNR3+). The CDR3 protein is CASGLGAASGGALQETQYF.